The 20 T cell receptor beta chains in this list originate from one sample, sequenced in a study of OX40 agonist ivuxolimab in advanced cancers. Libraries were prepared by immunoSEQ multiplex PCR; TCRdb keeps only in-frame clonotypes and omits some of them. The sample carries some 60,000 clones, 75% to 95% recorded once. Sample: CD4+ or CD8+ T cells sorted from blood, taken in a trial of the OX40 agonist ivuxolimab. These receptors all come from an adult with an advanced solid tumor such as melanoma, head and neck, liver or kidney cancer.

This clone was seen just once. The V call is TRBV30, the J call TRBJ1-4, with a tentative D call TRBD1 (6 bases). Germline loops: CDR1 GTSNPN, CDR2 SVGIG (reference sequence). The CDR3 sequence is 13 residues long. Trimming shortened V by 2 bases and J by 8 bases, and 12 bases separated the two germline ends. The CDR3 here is CAWSSQGAEKLFF. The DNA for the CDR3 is TGTGCCTGGAGTTCACAGGGAGCCGAAAAACTGTTTTTT.

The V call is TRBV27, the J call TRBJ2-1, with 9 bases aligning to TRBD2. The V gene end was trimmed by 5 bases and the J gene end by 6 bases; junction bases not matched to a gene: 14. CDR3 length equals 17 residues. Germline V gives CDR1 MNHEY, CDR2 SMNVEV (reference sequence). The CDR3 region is CASSLRLADIRSNEQFF. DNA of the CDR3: TGTGCCAGCAGTCTCAGACTAGCGGATATCAGATCCAATGAGCAGTTCTTC.

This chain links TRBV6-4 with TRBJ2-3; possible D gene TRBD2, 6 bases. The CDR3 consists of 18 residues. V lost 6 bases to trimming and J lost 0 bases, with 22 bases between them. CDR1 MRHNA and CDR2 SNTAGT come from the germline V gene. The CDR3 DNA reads TGTGCCAGCAGCCCCGTAATAGCGGCAGCGTGCAGCACAGATACGCAGTATTTT. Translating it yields CASSPVIAAACSTDTQYF.

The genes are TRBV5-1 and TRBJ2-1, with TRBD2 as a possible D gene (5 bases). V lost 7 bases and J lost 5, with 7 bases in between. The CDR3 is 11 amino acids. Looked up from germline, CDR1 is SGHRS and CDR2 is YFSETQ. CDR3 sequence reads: CASLRDNEQFF. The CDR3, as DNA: TGCGCCAGCCTGAGGGACAATGAGCAGTTCTTC. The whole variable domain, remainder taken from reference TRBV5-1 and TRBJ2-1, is KAGVTQTPRYLIKTRGQQVTLSCSPISGHRSVSWYQQTPGQGLQFLFEYFSETQRNKGNFPGRFSGRQFSNSRSEMNVSTLELGDSALYLCASLRDNEQFFGPGTRLTVL.

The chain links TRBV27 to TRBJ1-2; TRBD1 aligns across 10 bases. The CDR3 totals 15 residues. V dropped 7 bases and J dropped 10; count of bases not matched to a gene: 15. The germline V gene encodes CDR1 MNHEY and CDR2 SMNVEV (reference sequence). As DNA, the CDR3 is TGTGCCAGCACACCACTCGGGACAGGGGCGGTTGACTACACCTTC. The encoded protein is CASTPLGTGAVDYTF.

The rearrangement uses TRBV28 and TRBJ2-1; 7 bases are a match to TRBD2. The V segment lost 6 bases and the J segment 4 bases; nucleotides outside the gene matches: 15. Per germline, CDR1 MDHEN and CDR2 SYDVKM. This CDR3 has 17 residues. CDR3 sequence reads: CASSSPSAGDRYNEQFF. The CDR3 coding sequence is TGTGCCAGCAGCTCCCCTTCTGCGGGAGACCGTTACAATGAGCAGTTCTTC. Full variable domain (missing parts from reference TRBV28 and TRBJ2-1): DVKVTQSSRYLVKRTGEKVFLECVQDMDHENMFWYRQDPGLGLRLIYFSYDVKMKEKGDIPEGYSVSREKKERFSLILESASTNQTSMYLCASSSPSAGDRYNEQFFGPGTRLTVL.

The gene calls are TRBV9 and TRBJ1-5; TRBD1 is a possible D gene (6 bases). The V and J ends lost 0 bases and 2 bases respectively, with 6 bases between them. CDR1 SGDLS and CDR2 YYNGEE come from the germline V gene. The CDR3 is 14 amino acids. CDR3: CASSVEGGNQPQHF. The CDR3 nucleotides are TGTGCCAGCAGCGTAGAGGGGGGCAATCAGCCCCAGCATTTT.

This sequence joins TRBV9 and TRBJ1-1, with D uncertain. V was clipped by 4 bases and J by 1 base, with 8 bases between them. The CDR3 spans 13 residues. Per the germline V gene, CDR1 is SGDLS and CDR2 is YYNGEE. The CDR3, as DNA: TGTGCCAGCAGCCGACACCAGAACACTGAAGCTTTCTTT. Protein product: CASSRHQNTEAFF.

The CDR3 region is CASSTRQYEQYF. Written as DNA, the CDR3 is TGTGCCAGCAGCACCCGACAGTACGAGCAGTACTTC. The rearrangement joins TRBV7-2 to TRBJ2-7; D perhaps matches TRBD1 (5 bases). CDR1 and CDR2 from the germline V gene are SGHTA and FQGNSA. V shed 5 bases and J shed 4 bases, with 9 bases lying between them. The CDR3 contains 12 residues.

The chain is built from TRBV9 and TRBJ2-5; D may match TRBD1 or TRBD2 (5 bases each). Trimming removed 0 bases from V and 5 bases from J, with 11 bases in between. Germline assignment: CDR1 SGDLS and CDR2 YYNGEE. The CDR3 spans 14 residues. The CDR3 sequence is CASSVGKGSETQYF. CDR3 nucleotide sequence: TGTGCCAGCAGCGTAGGGAAGGGGAGTGAGACCCAGTACTTC.

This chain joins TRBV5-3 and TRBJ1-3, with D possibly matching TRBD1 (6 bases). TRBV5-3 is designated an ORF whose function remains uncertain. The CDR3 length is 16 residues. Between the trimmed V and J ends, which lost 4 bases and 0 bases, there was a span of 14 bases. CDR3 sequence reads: CARSTETGISGNTIYF. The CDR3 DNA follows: TGTGCCAGAAGCACTGAAACAGGGATCTCTGGAAACACCATATATTTT.

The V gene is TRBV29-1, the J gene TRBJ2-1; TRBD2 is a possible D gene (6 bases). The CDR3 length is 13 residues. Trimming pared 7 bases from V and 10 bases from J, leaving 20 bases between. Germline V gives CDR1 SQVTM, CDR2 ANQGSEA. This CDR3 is CSARLGPLGEQFF. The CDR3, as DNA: TGCAGCGCCCGACTAGGCCCCTTGGGGGAGCAGTTCTTC.

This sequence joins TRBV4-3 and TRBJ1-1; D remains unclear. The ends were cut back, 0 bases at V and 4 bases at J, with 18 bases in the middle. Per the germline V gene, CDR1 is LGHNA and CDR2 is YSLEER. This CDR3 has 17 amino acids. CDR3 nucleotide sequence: TGCGCCAGCAGCCAAGATCGGGAAGGCCGTTGGGGCACTGAAGCTTTCTTT. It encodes CASSQDREGRWGTEAFF.

CDR3 sequence (DNA): TGTGCCAGCAGTTCCCTGACAGGGGCCCATAACTATGGCTACACCTTC. It specifies CASSSLTGAHNYGYTF. The chain recombines TRBV28 with TRBJ1-2; 8 bases line up with TRBD1. Germline V CDR1 and CDR2: MDHEN, SYDVKM. The CDR3 loop spans 16 amino acids. V lost 4 bases to trimming and J lost 1 base; unmatched junction nucleotides: 8.

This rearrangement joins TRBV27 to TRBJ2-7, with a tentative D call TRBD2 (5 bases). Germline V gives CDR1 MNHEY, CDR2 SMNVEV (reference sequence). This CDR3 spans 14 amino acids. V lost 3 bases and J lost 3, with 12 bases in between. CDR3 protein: CASSLESGGYEQYF. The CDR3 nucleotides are TGTGCCAGCAGTTTGGAAAGCGGCGGCTACGAGCAGTACTTC.

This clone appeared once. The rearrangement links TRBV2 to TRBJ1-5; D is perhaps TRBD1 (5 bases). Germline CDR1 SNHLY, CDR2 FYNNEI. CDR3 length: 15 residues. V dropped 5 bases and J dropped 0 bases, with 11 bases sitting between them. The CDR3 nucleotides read TGTGCCAGCAGTCCTGGGGGGAATAGCAATCAGCCCCAGCATTTT. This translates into CASSPGGNSNQPQHF.

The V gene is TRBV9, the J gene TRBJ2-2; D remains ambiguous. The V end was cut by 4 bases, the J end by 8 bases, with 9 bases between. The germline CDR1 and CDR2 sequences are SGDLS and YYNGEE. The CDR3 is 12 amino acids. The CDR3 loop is CASSIFIGELFF. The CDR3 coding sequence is TGTGCCAGCAGCATATTTATAGGGGAGCTGTTTTTT.

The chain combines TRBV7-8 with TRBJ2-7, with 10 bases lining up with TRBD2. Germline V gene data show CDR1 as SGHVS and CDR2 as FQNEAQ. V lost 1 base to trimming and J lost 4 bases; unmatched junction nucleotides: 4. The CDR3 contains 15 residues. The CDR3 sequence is CASSLEREGPYEQYF. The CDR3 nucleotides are TGTGCCAGCAGCTTAGAGCGGGAGGGCCCGTACGAGCAGTACTTC.

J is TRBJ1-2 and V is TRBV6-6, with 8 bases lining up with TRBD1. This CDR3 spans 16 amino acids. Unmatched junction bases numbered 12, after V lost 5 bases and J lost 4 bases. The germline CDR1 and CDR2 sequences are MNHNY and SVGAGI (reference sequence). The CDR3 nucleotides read TGTGCCAGCAGTGGAAGGTCAGGGGGCGCGGGCTATGGCTACACCTTC. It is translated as CASSGRSGGAGYGYTF.

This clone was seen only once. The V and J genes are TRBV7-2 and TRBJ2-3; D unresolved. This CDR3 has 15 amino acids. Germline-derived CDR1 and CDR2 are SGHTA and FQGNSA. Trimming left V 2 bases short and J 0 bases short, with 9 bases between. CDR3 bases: TGTGCCAGCAGCTTAATGGTTGGAAGCACAGATACGCAGTATTTT. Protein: CASSLMVGSTDTQYF. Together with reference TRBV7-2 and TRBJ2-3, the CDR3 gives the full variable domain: GAGVSQSPSNKVTEKGKDVELRCDPISGHTALYWYRQSLGQGLEFLIYFQGNSAPDKSGLPSDRFSAERTGGSVSTLTIQRTQQEDSAVYLCASSLMVGSTDTQYFGPGTRLTVL.